Below are 16 T cell receptor beta chains sequenced from a single sample in a study of identical twins. TCRdb fed the 5' RACE reads into MiXCR, producing one record per CDR3 protein. The sample lists some 240,000 distinct CDR3 sequences; 8% to 11% were seen once. The sample was memory T cells sorted from blood. The receptors shown here come from a man aged 50-60 years in good health.

The chain joins TRBV6-2 or TRBV6-3 to TRBJ1-5, with 7 bases lining up with TRBD1. Looked up from germline, CDR1 is MNHEY and CDR2 is SVGEGT. Germline trimming cut 7 bases from V and 3 bases from J; bases unmatched to any gene: 12. The CDR3 runs 16 residues. The CDR3 nucleotides read TGTGCCAGCACGAACCAAGCGACAGGGCTCAATCAGCCCCAGCATTTT. Translated, it gives CASTNQATGLNQPQHF.

The chain recombines TRBV30 with TRBJ2-2; TRBD1 might be the D (5 bases). Germline V gives CDR1 GTSNPN, CDR2 SVGIG (reference sequence). Trimming cost V 5 bases and J 4 bases, with 14 bases left between them. The CDR3 loop spans 14 amino acids. The CDR3 region has the DNA TGTGCCTGGCATTCAGGACAACTCACCGGGGAGCTGTTTTTT. It yields the protein CAWHSGQLTGELFF.

This clonotype was seen at least ten times. The rearrangement links TRBV5-1 to TRBJ2-3, with 7 bases identical to TRBD2. This CDR3 comprises 16 residues. Germline lookup yields CDR1 SGHRS and CDR2 YFSETQ. J was trimmed by 3 bases and V by 0 bases; bases with no gene match: 7. The CDR3 nucleotides read TGCGCCAGCAGCTTGGCGGCGGGAGCGGGGACAGATACGCAGTATTTT. It is translated as CASSLAAGAGTDTQYF.

This clonotype showed up many times. The gene calls are TRBV20-1 and TRBJ1-5; D unresolved. Germline V gives CDR1 DFQATT, CDR2 SNEGSKA (reference sequence). The CDR3 runs 12 residues. The germline V and J ends were trimmed by 3 bases and 0 bases, with 3 bases remaining between them. The CDR3 sequence is CSARNSNQPQHF. In DNA, the CDR3 is TGCAGTGCTAGGAATAGCAATCAGCCCCAGCATTTT.

This clonotype was seen ten or more times. J is TRBJ1-1 and V is TRBV12-3 or TRBV12-4, with a weak D call TRBD1 (5 bases). Trimming pared 3 bases from V and 5 bases from J, leaving 13 bases between. The CDR3 spans 14 residues. Written as DNA, the CDR3 is TGTGCCAGCAGTTTTGGGCGGGGCCCAACTGAAGCTTTCTTT. Translated, it gives CASSFGRGPTEAFF.

In the case of this clonotype: A read error may explain this, as a much larger clone is one base away. The chain joins TRBV20-1 to TRBJ1-1; D ambiguous. CDR3 length: 13 amino acids. Germline values: CDR1 DFQATT, CDR2 SNEGSKA (reference sequence). Here the CDR3 reads CSANRLLNPEAFF. CDR3 bases: TGCAGTGCAAACAGATTATTGAACCCTGAAGCTTTCTTT.

This clonotype was found many times. The chain is built from TRBV27 and TRBJ2-7, with a possible D match to TRBD2 (6 bases). The CDR3 contains 16 residues. Trimming cost V 6 bases and J 4 bases, with 22 bases left between them. Germline values: CDR1 MNHEY, CDR2 SMNVEV (reference sequence). For the CDR3, the DNA is TGTGCCAGCAGGTCCTCGAAGCGGGCCTCCCCATACGAGCAGTACTTC. Translated, it gives CASRSSKRASPYEQYF.

This clonotype has a count of ten or more. The chain carries TRBV9 and TRBJ2-3, with 8 positions matching TRBD1. The CDR3 is 15 residues long. Germline V gene sequence: CDR1 SGDLS, CDR2 YYNGEE. The ends lost 5 bases at V and 1 base at J; junction bases unmatched: 6. CDR3 sequence (DNA): TGTGCCAGCAGGGGGGGACAGGAACGCACAGATACGCAGTATTTT. Its translation: CASRGGQERTDTQYF.

This clonotype appeared many times. The V and J genes are TRBV12-3 or TRBV12-4 and TRBJ1-4; tentatively, D is TRBD1 (6 bases). V lost 5 bases to trimming and J lost 8 bases, with 15 bases between them. The CDR3 is 14 amino acids. The CDR3 loop reads CASSPGQGLEKLFF. The CDR3 DNA follows: TGTGCCAGCAGTCCGGGACAAGGATTGGAAAAACTGTTTTTT.

The chain employs TRBV5-1 and TRBJ2-6; the D gene is possibly TRBD2 (6 bases). V lost 4 bases and J lost 3, with 8 bases in between. CDR1 is SGHRS, CDR2 YFSETQ, per germline. This CDR3 is 14 amino acids long. The CDR3 spells CASSVGGGANVLTF. For the CDR3, the DNA is TGCGCCAGCAGCGTCGGGGGTGGGGCCAACGTCCTGACTTTC.

This chain connects TRBV19 to TRBJ2-7; 12 bases are a match to TRBD2. CDR1 and CDR2 from the germline V gene are LNHDA and SQIVND (reference sequence). V lost 2 bases, J lost 2 bases, and 13 bases stayed unmatched. This CDR3 is built from 19 residues. This chain's CDR3 is CASSIRGAGTSGLAYEQYF. CDR3 nucleotides: TGTGCCAGTAGTATACGGGGAGCCGGGACTAGCGGGCTCGCCTACGAGCAGTACTTC.

This clonotype was seen a few times. The chain uses TRBV12-3 or TRBV12-4 and TRBJ2-1, with a possible D match to TRBD1 (6 bases). This CDR3 is built from 12 residues. Trimming removed 8 bases from V and 9 bases from J, with 14 bases in between. The CDR3 spells CASARGLGEQFF. DNA for the CDR3: TGTGCCAGCGCCAGGGGTTTGGGTGAGCAGTTCTTC.

This clonotype was seen many times. The rearrangement joins TRBV12-3 or TRBV12-4 to TRBJ2-2; the D is unclear. The CDR3 has 11 amino acids. V shed 6 bases and J shed 5 bases, with 4 bases lying between them. The CDR3 coding sequence is TGTGCCAGCAGGGGGACCGGGGAGCTGTTTTTT. Encoded protein: CASRGTGELFF.

This rearrangement joins TRBV11-1 to TRBJ2-7; TRBD1 matches at 7 bases. The CDR3 contains 13 residues. Germline values: CDR1 SGHAT, CDR2 FQDESV (reference sequence). Trimming took 6 bases from V and 3 from J; bases not matched to a gene: 5. The CDR3 here is CASRRDSNYEQYF. DNA of the CDR3: TGTGCCAGCAGAAGGGACAGTAACTACGAGCAGTACTTC.

This clonotype was seen a single time. A far larger clone differs by one base, so this is likely a read error. This chain links TRBV28 with TRBJ1-1; unclear D gene. Germline assignment: CDR1 MDHEN and CDR2 SYDVKM. The V gene lost 2 bases and the J gene lost 1 base, with 8 bases spanning the gap. The CDR3 is made up of 14 amino acids. This CDR3 is CASSLAGWNTEAFF. The CDR3, as DNA: TGTGCCAGCAGTTTAGCCGGATGGAACACTGAAGCTTTCTTT.

The chain is built from TRBV11-3 and TRBJ2-1, with 10 positions matching TRBD2. The CDR3 is 13 amino acids. Trimming took 5 bases from V and 9 from J; bases not matched to a gene: 4. Germline V CDR1 and CDR2: SGHNT, YENEEA. The CDR3 DNA reads as TGTGCCAGCAGCCCAGGGACTAGCGTTGAGCAGTTCTTC. As protein: CASSPGTSVEQFF.